This T cell receptor (beta chain) was obtained from a study of early T cells in non-severe SARS-CoV-2 infection (dated by TCRdb to about 2021). In the study overall: TCR sequencing used bulk RNA from unsorted whole blood, so alpha and beta chains could not be paired.

This clonotype was seen at least ten times. There is no known antigen for this receptor. There are no base qualities to consult, and no much larger clone falls within one base. Overall study results and their limits: VDJdb matching was skewed toward anti-spike CD8 responses and likely underestimated virus-specific expansions by missing private and CD4 specificities.

Set within a cohort of healthcare workers in London, UK, this nested case-control study involved weekly PCR testing of nasopharyngeal swabs along with blood sampling. Healthcare workers were recruited during the week of the UK lockdown, between 23 and 31 March 2020, and followed weekly for up to roughly 15 weeks. The CDR3 spans 14 residues, from the cysteine through the phenylalanine. The kept DNA is CDR3 alone, 42 bases in frame from the first base. From a lookup of the germline V gene (reference sequence), CDR1 and CDR2 are DFQATT and SNEGSKA. V sheds 1 base and J sheds 9 bases, leaving 19 bases between their ends. The library was prepared using 5' RACE. Sequencing was carried out with a NextSeq 500. The TCR library protocol attached unique molecular identifiers to individual cDNA molecules to correct for sequencing error and PCR bias. Sequencing covered both TCR alpha and beta chains, and within each sample the abundances of alpha and beta sequences were tightly co-correlated. The study's processing was this. V gene, J gene and CDR3 annotation of TCR sequences was performed with Decombinator V4. Expanded TCRs were defined as changing significantly between any two time points under a Poisson model with p below 0.0001. TCR abundances were normalised to the total number of TCRs sequenced per sample and expressed as counts per million. TRAV1-2 paired with TRAJ12, TRAJ20 or TRAJ33 defined MAIT TCRs, while TRAV10 paired with TRAJ18 defined iNKT TCRs. VDJdb, accessed 1 November 2021, was searched for CMV, EBV and SARS-CoV-2 annotated TCRs, excluding TCRs annotated for multiple antigens. TCRdb cleaned the public reads at Q25 with fastp, built clones with MiXCR and kept in-frame beta chains. Identical CDR3 proteins give one entry, which carries the most common genes and DNA. For this entry, the V and J calls and clone size follow TCRdb and not the study's own pipeline. The sample table holds 30,000 to 35,000 distinct CDR3 sequences, of which 6% to 7% were seen once. 2.5% to 3% of the sample belongs to the ten largest clones.

This TCR derives from an adult who was a healthcare worker with PCR-confirmed SARS-CoV-2 infection or an uninfected control (not recorded which). The chain links TRBV20-1 with TRBJ2-7; the D gene is perhaps TRBD2, on 5 matching bases. The specimen sequenced was whole blood. The CDR3 region: CSARVEGSLGGQYF. The base sequence is TGCAGTGCTAGAGTTGAAGGGTCCCTCGGAGGGCAGTACTTC.